These 22 T cell receptor beta chains came from one sample sequenced in a study of blood T cell repertoires in COVID-19. Data came from immunoSEQ multiplex PCR; TCRdb stores just in-frame clones and leaves some out. The sample holds a few hundred thousand clones, about 85% seen once. Source material: peripheral blood. These receptors originate from a man over 45 who had recovered from COVID-19.

The chain joins TRBV7-2 to TRBJ2-7; TRBD2 agrees at 9 bases. The CDR3 is 15 amino acids. V lost 5 bases, J lost 6 bases, and 11 bases stayed unmatched. The germline gives CDR1 SGHTA, CDR2 FQGNSA. For the CDR3, the DNA is TGTGCCAGCAGCAAAGAGGGCGGGAGGGCCGGCGAGCAGTACTTC. Translation gives CASSKEGGRAGEQYF. Looking up the rest from reference TRBV7-2 and TRBJ2-7 gives the full variable domain: GAGVSQSPSNKVTEKGKDVELRCDPISGHTALYWYRQSLGQGLEFLIYFQGNSAPDKSGLPSDRFSAERTGGSVSTLTIQRTQQEDSAVYLCASSKEGGRAGEQYFGPGTRLTVT.

The V call is TRBV6-2 or TRBV6-3, the J call TRBJ1-5; no firm D call. The CDR3 is 15 amino acids. The ends were cut back, 1 base at V and 8 bases at J, with 15 bases in the middle. Germline CDR1 reads MNHEY; CDR2 reads SVGEGT. The CDR3 DNA is TGTGCCAGCAGTTACTTCGGACTCCCGGCGGAGCCCCAGCATTTT. It encodes CASSYFGLPAEPQHF.

The rearrangement uses TRBV7-9 and TRBJ2-2; 8 bases align to TRBD2. V shed 1 base, J shed 7 bases, and the junction held 5 bases outside the gene matches. Germline V gene sequence: CDR1 SEHNR, CDR2 FQNEAQ (reference sequence). The CDR3 runs to 15 residues. Here the CDR3 DNA reads TGTGCCAGCAGCTTAGGAGCGGGAGTGGACGGGGAGCTGTTTTTT. Its protein is CASSLGAGVDGELFF. Variable domain in full (rest from reference TRBV7-9 and TRBJ2-2): DTGVSQNPRHKITKRGQNVTFRCDPISEHNRLYWYRQTLGQGPEFLTYFQNEAQLEKSRLLSDRFSAERPKGSFSTLEIQRTEQGDSAMYLCASSLGAGVDGELFFGEGSRLTVL.

The V and J genes are TRBV19 and TRBJ1-1; D gene uncertain. V gave up 5 bases and J gave up 0 bases, with 10 bases separating them. The germline CDR1 and CDR2 sequences are LNHDA and SQIVND (reference sequence). The CDR3 extends over 14 amino acids. As DNA, the CDR3 is TGTGCCAGTAGTGAAAGAGAGATGAACACTGAAGCTTTCTTT. This translates into CASSEREMNTEAFF.

The V gene is TRBV2, the J gene TRBJ2-6; D perhaps matches TRBD2 (6 bases). The CDR3 length is 16 residues. Germline lookup yields CDR1 SNHLY and CDR2 FYNNEI. Trimming cost V 3 bases and J 3 bases, with 12 bases left between them. The CDR3 reads CASSDGGFSGANVLTF. CDR3 nucleotide sequence: TGTGCCAGCAGTGACGGGGGTTTCAGTGGGGCCAACGTCCTGACTTTC.

A word on this clone: The identical CDR3 is also encoded by other nucleotide sequences in the sample. V and J are TRBV6-5 and TRBJ2-1, with 11 bases aligning to TRBD2. CDR1 and CDR2 from the germline V gene are MNHEY and SVGAGI. CDR3 length equals 15 residues. V lost 0 bases and J lost 7; bases outside the gene matches: 2. Here the CDR3 DNA reads TGTGCCAGCAGTTACTCCGCTAGCGGGAGGAATGAGCAGTTCTTC. Translated: CASSYSASGRNEQFF.

DNA of the CDR3: TGTGCCAGCACCAGCCCCCAGGGGGCCCGTCGGCCCCAGCATTTT. It yields the protein CASTSPQGARRPQHF. The genes are TRBV28 and TRBJ1-5; 8 bases match TRBD1. V lost 7 bases to trimming and J lost 9 bases; unmatched junction nucleotides: 14. Per germline, CDR1 MDHEN and CDR2 SYDVKM. CDR3 length: 15 residues.

This clone has a single count. The chain is built from TRBV3-1 (or the pseudogene TRBV3-2) and TRBJ1-1, with 8 bases identical to TRBD1. There are 16 residues in the CDR3. Per germline, CDR1 LGHDT and CDR2 YNNKEL (reference sequence). With V trimmed by 8 bases and J by 1 base, 12 bases remained unmatched. CDR3 sequence (DNA): TGTGCCAGCTGTTCCAGGGGGCGGAGTCGGAACACTGAAGCTTTCTTT. This encodes CASCSRGRSRNTEAFF.

This chain joins TRBV30 and TRBJ2-1; 9 bases are a match to TRBD2. Germline-derived CDR1 and CDR2 are GTSNPN and SVGIG (reference sequence). The junction had 7 bases not matched to a gene; V was cut back by 0 bases and J by 4 bases. The CDR3 totals 16 residues. CDR3 DNA: TGTGCCTGGAGTGTTGGGACTAGCCTGATATACAATGAGCAGTTCTTC. It codes for CAWSVGTSLIYNEQFF.

The rearrangement uses TRBV10-3 and TRBJ2-7; 8 bases align to TRBD2. Germline V gene data show CDR1 as ENHRY and CDR2 as SYGVKD. The V segment lost 3 bases and the J segment 3 bases; nucleotides outside the gene matches: 4. The CDR3 covers 14 residues. The CDR3 is CAISDGAGVYEQYF. The CDR3 DNA reads as TGTGCCATCAGTGACGGAGCGGGAGTCTACGAGCAGTACTTC.

V usage is TRBV5-1 and J usage is TRBJ2-5, with 8 bases aligning to TRBD1. Trimming removed 3 bases from V and 0 bases from J; junction bases left unmatched: 4. This CDR3 region has 15 residues. The germline V gene encodes CDR1 SGHRS and CDR2 YFSETQ. CDR3 amino acids: CASSSGTGHQETQYF. For the CDR3, the DNA is TGCGCCAGCAGCTCTGGGACAGGACACCAAGAGACCCAGTACTTC.

This sequence joins TRBV12-1 and TRBJ2-3; the table's D call, TRBD2, has no DNA check behind it. TRBV12-1 constitutes a pseudogene. The CDR3 sequence is 18 residues long. The CDR3 is CASSSCPAGGRAWDTQYF. CDR3 sequence (DNA): TGTGCCAGCAGCTCCTGCCCTGCGGGGGGGAGGGCCTGGGATACGCAGTATTTT.

This clone was counted once. The chain combines TRBV4-1 with TRBJ2-1, with 11 bases aligning to TRBD2. Germline CDR1 and CDR2: MGHRA and YSYEKL. The junction had 16 bases not matched to a gene; V was cut back by 0 bases and J by 9 bases. The CDR3 length is 19 residues. In nucleotides, the CDR3 is TGCGCCAGCAGCCAAGAGGGATTAGCGGGAGGGCCGCAGGAGAGTGAGCAGTTCTTC. The encoded protein is CASSQEGLAGGPQESEQFF.

The DNA of the CDR3 is TGTGCCATCTCCGGCGGGAGGGGGACCCAGTACTTC. Amino acids: CAISGGRGTQYF. The chain uses TRBV10-3 and TRBJ2-5, with 9 bases matching TRBD2. The CDR3 consists of 12 residues. Per the germline V gene, CDR1 is ENHRY and CDR2 is SYGVKD. V lost 8 bases to trimming and J lost 7 bases; unmatched junction nucleotides: 5.

The chain is built from TRBV19 and TRBJ1-5; TRBD1 is a possible D gene (6 bases). From germline, CDR1 is LNHDA and CDR2 SQIVND (reference sequence). Trimming shortened V by 7 bases and J by 7 bases, and 11 bases separated the two germline ends. The CDR3 contains 12 residues. The CDR3 DNA reads TGTGCCAGTAACAGGGCAGAACAGCCCCAGCATTTT. Translated, it gives CASNRAEQPQHF.

J is TRBJ2-1 and V is TRBV27, with D perhaps matching TRBD2 (5 bases). The V end lost 6 bases, the J end lost 4 bases, and 16 bases lay between the germline ends. Germline V gives CDR1 MNHEY, CDR2 SMNVEV (reference sequence). The CDR3 runs 15 residues. The CDR3 nucleotides are TGTGCCAGCAGGGAGGTGGGAGCTAAGTACAATGAGCAGTTCTTC. Residues: CASREVGAKYNEQFF.

The rearrangement uses TRBV29-1 and TRBJ1-1, with unresolved D. Germline-derived CDR1 and CDR2 are SQVTM and ANQGSEA. The CDR3 has 13 amino acids. V lost 6 bases, J lost 1 base, and 12 bases lay in between. CDR3 in amino acids: CSVAKGANTEAFF. For the CDR3, the DNA is TGCAGCGTCGCAAAGGGAGCGAACACTGAAGCTTTCTTT.

This chain joins TRBV18 and TRBJ1-1; D perhaps matches TRBD1 (5 bases). The CDR3 runs 15 residues. CDR1 and CDR2 from the germline V gene are KGHSH and LQKENI. Deletions cut 2 bases from V and 1 base from J, with 11 bases between. The CDR3 protein is CASSPSGGGNTEAFF. For the CDR3, the DNA is TGTGCCAGCTCACCAAGCGGGGGAGGGAACACTGAAGCTTTCTTT.

The chain joins TRBV11-2 to TRBJ2-2, with 7 bases fitting TRBD2. Germline lookup yields CDR1 SGHAT and CDR2 FQNNGV. Trimming cost V 2 bases and J 6 bases; bases outside gene matches: 6. The CDR3 contains 15 residues. DNA of the CDR3: TGTGCCAGCAGCTTATCAGCGGGAAGGGCCGGGGAGCTGTTTTTT. This encodes CASSLSAGRAGELFF.

This sequence joins TRBV15 and TRBJ1-5; the D is unclear. The V gene's germline CDR1 is LNHNV and CDR2 YYDKDF (reference sequence). The CDR3 has 15 residues. The V end was cut by 0 bases, the J end by 6 bases, with 12 bases between. The CDR3 DNA sequence: TGTGCCACCAGCAGAGATCTTGGGGAGGGTCAGCCCCAGCATTTT. Translated, it gives CATSRDLGEGQPQHF. Using reference TRBV15 and TRBJ1-5 for the parts outside the CDR3, the full variable domain is DAMVIQNPRYQVTQFGKPVTLSCSQTLNHNVMYWYQQKSSQAPKLLFHYYDKDFNNEADTPDNFQSRRPNTSFCFLDIRSPGLGDTAMYLCATSRDLGEGQPQHFGDGTRLSIL.

CDR3 region: CASSQLIAGGRPYEQYF. The CDR3 coding sequence is TGTGCCAGCAGTCAATTGATAGCGGGAGGGCGCCCCTACGAGCAGTACTTC. The rearrangement links TRBV28 to TRBJ2-7, with 11 nucleotides matching TRBD2. The CDR3 loop spans 17 amino acids. Germline CDR1 MDHEN, CDR2 SYDVKM. J was trimmed by 2 bases and V by 5 bases; bases with no gene match: 11. Based on the CDR3 plus reference TRBV28 and TRBJ2-7, the full variable domain is DVKVTQSSRYLVKRTGEKVFLECVQDMDHENMFWYRQDPGLGLRLIYFSYDVKMKEKGDIPEGYSVSREKKERFSLILESASTNQTSMYLCASSQLIAGGRPYEQYFGPGTRLTVT.

The V call is TRBV1, the J call TRBJ1-2; the listed D gene, TRBD1, was not tested against the DNA. TRBV1 is a pseudogene segment. The CDR3 totals 14 residues. CDR3 in DNA: TGCACCAGCAGGACTGTGAGGGGGCCCCTCGCCTACACCTTC. Translation gives CTSRTVRGPLAYTF.